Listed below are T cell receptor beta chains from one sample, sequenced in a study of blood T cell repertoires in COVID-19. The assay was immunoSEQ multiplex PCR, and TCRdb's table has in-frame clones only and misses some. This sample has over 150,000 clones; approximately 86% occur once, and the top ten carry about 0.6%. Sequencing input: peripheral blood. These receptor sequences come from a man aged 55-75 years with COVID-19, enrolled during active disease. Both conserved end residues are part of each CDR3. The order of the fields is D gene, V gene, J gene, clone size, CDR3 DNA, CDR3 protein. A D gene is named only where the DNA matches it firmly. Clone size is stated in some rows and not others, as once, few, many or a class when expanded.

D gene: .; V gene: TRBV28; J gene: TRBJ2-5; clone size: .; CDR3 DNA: TGTGCCAGCAGGAGACTAGACGTCCAAGAGACCCAGTACTTC; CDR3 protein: CASRRLDVQETQYF
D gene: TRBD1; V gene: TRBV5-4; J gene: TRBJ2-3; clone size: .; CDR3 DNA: TGTGCCAGCAGAACACAGGGGGCTATGGGCACAGATACGCAGTATTTT; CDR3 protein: CASRTQGAMGTDTQYF
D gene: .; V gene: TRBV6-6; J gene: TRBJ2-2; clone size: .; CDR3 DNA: TGTGCCAGCAGCCCCCGGGGCCTAGCGTTAGCCGGGGAGCTGTTTTTT; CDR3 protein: CASSPRGLALAGELFF
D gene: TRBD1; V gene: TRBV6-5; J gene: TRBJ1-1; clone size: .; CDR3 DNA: TGTGCCAGCAGCCGACAGGGCTCGGTGAACACTGAAGCTTTCTTT; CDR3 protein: CASSRQGSVNTEAFF
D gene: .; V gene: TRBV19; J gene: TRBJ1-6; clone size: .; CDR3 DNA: TGTGCCAGTAGTGAGGCAGCTTATAATTCACCCCTCCACTTT; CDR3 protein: CASSEAAYNSPLHF
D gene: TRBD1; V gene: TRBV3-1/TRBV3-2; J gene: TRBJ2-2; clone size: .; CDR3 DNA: TGTGCCAGCAGCCGGAAGGGGGCCCAAACAACCGGGGAGCTGTTTTTT; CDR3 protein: CASSRKGAQTTGELFF
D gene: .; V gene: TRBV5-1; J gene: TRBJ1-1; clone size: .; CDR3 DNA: TGCGCCAGCAGCTACAGTGCTTCGAACACTGAAGCTTTCTTT; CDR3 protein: CASSYSASNTEAFF
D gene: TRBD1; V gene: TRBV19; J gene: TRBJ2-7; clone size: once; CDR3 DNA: TGTGCCAGTAGTAAATCCCCGGGACAGGGCGGGGAGCAGTACTTC; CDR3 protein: CASSKSPGQGGEQYF
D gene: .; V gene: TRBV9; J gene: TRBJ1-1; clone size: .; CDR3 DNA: TGTGCCAGCACCTTTCGACAGGACCCGAACACTGAAGCTTTCTTT; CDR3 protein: CASTFRQDPNTEAFF
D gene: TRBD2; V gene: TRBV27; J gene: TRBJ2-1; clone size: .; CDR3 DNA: TGTGCCAGCAGTTACCGGACTAGCGGGGGGGCCGATGAGCAGTTCTTC; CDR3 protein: CASSYRTSGGADEQFF
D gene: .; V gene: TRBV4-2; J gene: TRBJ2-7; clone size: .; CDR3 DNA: TGTGCCAGCAGCCAAGGGGCAGAGGGAAACTACGAGCAGTACTTC; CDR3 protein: CASSQGAEGNYEQYF
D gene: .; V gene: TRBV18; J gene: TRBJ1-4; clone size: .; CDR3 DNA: TGTGCCAGCTCACCACTGGATGCGGGGTCCAATGAAAAACTGTTTTTT; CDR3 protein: CASSPLDAGSNEKLFF
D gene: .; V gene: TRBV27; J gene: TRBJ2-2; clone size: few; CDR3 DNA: TGTGCCAGCAGTTTATGGGTCGGGGGGAACACCGGGGAGCTGTTTTTT; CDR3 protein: CASSLWVGGNTGELFF
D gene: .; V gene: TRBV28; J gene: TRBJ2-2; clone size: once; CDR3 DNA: TGTGCCAGCAGCCCCGCGGGCTACACCGGGGAGCTGTTTTTT; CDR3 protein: CASSPAGYTGELFF
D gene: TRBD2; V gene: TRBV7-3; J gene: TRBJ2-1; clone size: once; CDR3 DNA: TGTGCCAGCAGCACTAGCGGGGAAAACAATGAGCAGTTCTTC; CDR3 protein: CASSTSGENNEQFF
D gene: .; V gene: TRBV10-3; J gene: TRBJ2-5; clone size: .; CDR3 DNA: TGTGCCATCAGGTCTGGGGCGGACCAAGAGACCCAGTACTTC; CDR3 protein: CAIRSGADQETQYF
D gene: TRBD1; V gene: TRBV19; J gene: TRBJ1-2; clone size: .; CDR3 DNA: TGTGCCAGTTCGGACAGGGTGGATGGCTACACCTTC; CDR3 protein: CASSDRVDGYTF
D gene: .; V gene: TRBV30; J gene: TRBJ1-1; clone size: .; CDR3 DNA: TGTGCCTGGAGTGCGGGCAGGGGCCGGAACACTGAAGCTTTCTTT; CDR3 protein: CAWSAGRGRNTEAFF
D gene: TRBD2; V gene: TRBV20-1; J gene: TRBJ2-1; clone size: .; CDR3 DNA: TGCAGTGCTATTGACCGGACTAGCTCTTCCTACAATGAGCAGTTCTTC; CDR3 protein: CSAIDRTSSSYNEQFF
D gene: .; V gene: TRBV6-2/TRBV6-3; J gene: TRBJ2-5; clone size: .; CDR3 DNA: TGTGCCAGCAGTTACAGTGCCAGGGGAGAGACCCAGTACTTC; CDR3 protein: CASSYSARGETQYF
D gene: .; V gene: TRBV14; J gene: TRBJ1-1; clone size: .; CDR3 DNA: TGTGCCAGCAGCCAGGGGGACACTCTCCTGAACACTGAAGCTTTCTTT; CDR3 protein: CASSQGDTLLNTEAFF
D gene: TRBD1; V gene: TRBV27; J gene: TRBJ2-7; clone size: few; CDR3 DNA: TGTGCCAGCAGTTTTACGGGGCAGGGGGCCGAGCAGTACTTC; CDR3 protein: CASSFTGQGAEQYF
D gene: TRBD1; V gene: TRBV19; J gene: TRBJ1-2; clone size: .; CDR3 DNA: TGTGCCACAACGCCGGGACAGAGGTATGGCTACACCTTC; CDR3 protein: CATTPGQRYGYTF
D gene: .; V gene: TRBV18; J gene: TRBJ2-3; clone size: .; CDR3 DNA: TGTGCCAGCTCACCACAGCGCACAGATACGCAGTATTTT; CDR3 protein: CASSPQRTDTQYF
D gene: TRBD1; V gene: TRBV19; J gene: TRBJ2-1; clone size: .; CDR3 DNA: TGTGCCAGTAGTAGAGACAGGGAACTAACGCAGTTCTTC; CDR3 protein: CASSRDRELTQFF
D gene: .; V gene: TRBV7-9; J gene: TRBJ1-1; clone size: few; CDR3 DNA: TGTGCCAGCAGCAAACAGGAAGTTGAAGCTTTCTTT; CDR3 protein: CASSKQEVEAFF
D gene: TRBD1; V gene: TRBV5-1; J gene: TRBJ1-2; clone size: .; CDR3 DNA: TGCGCCAGCAGCCCGACGCCAACTTCGGACAGGGGAGGGCCCTTACATGGCTACACCTTC; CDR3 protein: CASSPTPTSDRGGPLHGYTF
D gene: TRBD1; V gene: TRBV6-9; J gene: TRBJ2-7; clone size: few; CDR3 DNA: TGTGCCAGCAGCCCGGACAGGGAGTCCTACGAGCAGTACTTC; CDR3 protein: CASSPDRESYEQYF
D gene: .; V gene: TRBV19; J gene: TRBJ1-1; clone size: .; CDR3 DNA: TGTGCCAGTAGTGTTTCGGGAAACACTGAAGCTTTCTTT; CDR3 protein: CASSVSGNTEAFF
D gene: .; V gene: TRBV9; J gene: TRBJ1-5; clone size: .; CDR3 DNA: TGTGCCAGCAGCGCGGGACAAGGCTACAATCAGCCCCAGCATTTT; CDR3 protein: CASSAGQGYNQPQHF
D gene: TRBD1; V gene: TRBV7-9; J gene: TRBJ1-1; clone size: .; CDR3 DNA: TGTGCCAGCAGCCCTCGACAGGGGGGGACTGAAGCTTTCTTT; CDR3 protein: CASSPRQGGTEAFF
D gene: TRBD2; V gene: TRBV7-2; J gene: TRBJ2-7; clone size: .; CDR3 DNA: TGTGCCAGCAGCTTATCGGCTAGCGGCTACTACGAGCAGTACTTC; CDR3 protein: CASSLSASGYYEQYF
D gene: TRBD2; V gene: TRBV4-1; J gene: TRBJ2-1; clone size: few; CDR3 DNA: TGCGCCAGCAGCCGATCCTCTAGCGGGGTCTACAATGAGCAGTTCTTC; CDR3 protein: CASSRSSSGVYNEQFF
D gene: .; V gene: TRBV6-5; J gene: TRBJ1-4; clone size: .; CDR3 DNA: TGTGCCAGCAGTTACTCCCGCGGGGCAACTAATGAAAAACTGTTTTTT; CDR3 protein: CASSYSRGATNEKLFF
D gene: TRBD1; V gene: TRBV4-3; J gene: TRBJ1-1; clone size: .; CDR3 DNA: TGCGCCAGCAGCCAAGCAGCGGTGGGACAGGAAGCTTTCTTT; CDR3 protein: CASSQAAVGQEAFF
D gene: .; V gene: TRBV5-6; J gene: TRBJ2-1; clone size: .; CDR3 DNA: TGTGCCAGCAGCTTGGACCAAGCGATGACCTACAATGAGCAGTTCTTC; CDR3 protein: CASSLDQAMTYNEQFF
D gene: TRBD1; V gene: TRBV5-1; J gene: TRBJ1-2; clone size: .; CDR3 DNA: TGCGCCAGCAGCTTGCCGCAGGGGGTCAACTATGGCTACACCTTC; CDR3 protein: CASSLPQGVNYGYTF
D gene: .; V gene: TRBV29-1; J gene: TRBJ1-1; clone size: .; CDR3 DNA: TGCAGCGCCCTGAGGGGGGGGCTATTCATGAACACTGAAGCTTTCTTT; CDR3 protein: CSALRGGLFMNTEAFF
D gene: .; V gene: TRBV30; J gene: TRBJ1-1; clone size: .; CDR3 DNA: TGTGCCTGGAGTGTATTCGAGCGGACTGAAGCTTTCTTT; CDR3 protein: CAWSVFERTEAFF
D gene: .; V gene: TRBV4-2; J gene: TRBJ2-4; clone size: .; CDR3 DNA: TGTGCCAGCAGCCAAGAGGAGCGACTAGGGGGGGTGAACATTCAGTACTTC; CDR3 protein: CASSQEERLGGVNIQYF
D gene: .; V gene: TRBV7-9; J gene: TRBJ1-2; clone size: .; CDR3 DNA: TGTGCCAGCAGCTTAATTTCAGGGGCTAACTATGGCTACACCTTC; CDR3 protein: CASSLISGANYGYTF
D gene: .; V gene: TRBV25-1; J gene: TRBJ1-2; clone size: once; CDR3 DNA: TGTGCCAGCAGTGGACAGCCCAGCTATGGCTACACCTTC; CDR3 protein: CASSGQPSYGYTF
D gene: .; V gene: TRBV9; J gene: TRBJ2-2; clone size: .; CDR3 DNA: TGTGCCAGCAGCGTATTGTCAGGGGAGCTGTTTTTT; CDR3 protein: CASSVLSGELFF
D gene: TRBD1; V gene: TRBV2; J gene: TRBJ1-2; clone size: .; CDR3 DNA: TGTGCCAGCTCAGACAGGGTAGGCGGCTACACCTTC; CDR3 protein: CASSDRVGGYTF
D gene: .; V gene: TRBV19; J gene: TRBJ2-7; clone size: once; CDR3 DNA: TGTGCCAGTAGTATACAGGGCTACGAGCAGTACTTC; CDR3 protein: CASSIQGYEQYF
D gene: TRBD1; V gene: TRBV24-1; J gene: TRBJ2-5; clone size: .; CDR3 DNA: TGTGCCACCAGTGATCGGGCGGACAGGACGCAAGAGACCCAGTACTTC; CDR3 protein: CATSDRADRTQETQYF
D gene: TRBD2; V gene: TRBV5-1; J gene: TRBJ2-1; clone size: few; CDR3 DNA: TGCGCCAGCAGCTTGGGACTAGCTGTCAATGAGCAGTTCTTC; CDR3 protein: CASSLGLAVNEQFF
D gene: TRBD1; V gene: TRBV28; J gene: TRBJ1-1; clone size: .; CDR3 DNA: TGTGCCAGCAGTTCGACAGGGCGGACTGAAGCTTTCTTT; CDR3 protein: CASSSTGRTEAFF
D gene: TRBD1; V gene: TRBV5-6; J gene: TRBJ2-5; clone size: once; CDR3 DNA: TGTGCCAGCAGCCCGACAGGGCGCCAAGAGACCCAGTACTTC; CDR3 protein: CASSPTGRQETQYF
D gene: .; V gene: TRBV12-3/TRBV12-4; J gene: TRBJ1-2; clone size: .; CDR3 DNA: TGTGCCAGCAGTTTCTTCGGGGGGCGAAGCTACACCTTC; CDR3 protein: CASSFFGGRSYTF
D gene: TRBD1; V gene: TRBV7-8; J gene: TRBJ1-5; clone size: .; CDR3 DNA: TGTGCCAGCAGCCCCCGGACAGGCTCTAGCAATCAGCCCCAGCATTTT; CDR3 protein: CASSPRTGSSNQPQHF